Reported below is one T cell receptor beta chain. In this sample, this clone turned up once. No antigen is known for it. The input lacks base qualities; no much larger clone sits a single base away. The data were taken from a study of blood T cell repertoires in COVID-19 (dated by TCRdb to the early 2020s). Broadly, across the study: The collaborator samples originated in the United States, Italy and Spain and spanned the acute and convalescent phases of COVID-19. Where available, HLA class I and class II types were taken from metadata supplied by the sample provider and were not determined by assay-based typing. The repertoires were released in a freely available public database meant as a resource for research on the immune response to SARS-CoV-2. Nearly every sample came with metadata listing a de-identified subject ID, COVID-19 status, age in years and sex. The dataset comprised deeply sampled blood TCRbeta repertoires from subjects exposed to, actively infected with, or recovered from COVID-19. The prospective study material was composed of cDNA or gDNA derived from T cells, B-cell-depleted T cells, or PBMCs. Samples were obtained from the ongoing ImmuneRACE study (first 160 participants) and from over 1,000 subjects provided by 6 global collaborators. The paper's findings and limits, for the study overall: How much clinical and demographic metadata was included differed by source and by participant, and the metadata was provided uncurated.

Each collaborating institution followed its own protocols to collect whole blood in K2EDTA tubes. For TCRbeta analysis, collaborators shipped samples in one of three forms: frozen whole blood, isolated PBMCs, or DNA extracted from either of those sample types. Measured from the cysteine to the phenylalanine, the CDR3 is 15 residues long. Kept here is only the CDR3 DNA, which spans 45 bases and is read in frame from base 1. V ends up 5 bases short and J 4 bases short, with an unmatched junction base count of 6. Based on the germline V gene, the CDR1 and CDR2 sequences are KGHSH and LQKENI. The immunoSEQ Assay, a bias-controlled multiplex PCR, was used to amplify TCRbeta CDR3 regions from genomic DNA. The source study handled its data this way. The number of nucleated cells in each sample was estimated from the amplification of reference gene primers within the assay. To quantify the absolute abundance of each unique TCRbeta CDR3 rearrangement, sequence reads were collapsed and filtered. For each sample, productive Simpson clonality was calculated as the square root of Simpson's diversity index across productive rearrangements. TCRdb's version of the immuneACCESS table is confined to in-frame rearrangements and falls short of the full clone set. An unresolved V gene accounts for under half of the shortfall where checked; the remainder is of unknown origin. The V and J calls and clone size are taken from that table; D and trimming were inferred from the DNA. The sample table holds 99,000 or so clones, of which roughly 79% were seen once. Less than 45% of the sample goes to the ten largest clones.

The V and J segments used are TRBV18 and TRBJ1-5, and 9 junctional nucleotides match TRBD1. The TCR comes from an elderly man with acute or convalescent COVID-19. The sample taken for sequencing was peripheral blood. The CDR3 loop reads CASSSGQGRNQPQHF. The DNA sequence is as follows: TGTGCCAGCTCATCGGGACAGGGTAGGAATCAGCCCCAGCATTTT. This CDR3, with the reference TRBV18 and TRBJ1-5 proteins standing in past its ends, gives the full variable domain NAGVMQNPRHLVRRRGQEARLRCSPMKGHSHVYWYRQLPEEGLKFMVYLQKENIIDESGMPKERFSAEFPKEGPSILRIQQVVRGDSAAYFCASSSGQGRNQPQHFGDGTRLSIL.